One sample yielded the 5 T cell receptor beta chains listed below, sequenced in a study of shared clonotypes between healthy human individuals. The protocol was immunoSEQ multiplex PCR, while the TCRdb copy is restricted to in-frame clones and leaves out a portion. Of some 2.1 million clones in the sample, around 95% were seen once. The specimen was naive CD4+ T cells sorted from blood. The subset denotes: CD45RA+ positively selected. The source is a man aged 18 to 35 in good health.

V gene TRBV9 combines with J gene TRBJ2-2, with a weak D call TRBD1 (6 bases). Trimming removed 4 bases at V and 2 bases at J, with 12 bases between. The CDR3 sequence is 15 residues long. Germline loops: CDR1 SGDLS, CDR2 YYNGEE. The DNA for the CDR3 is TGTGCCAGCAGCAAACGGACAGCCAACACCGGGGAGCTGTTTTTT. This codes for CASSKRTANTGELFF.

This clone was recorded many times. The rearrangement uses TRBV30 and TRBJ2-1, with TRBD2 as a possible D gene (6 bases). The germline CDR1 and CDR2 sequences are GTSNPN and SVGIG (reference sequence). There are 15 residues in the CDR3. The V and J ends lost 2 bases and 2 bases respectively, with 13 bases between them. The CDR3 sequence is CAWSRGRLAYNEQFF. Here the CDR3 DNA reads TGTGCCTGGAGTCGGGGGAGGCTGGCCTACAATGAGCAGTTCTTC.

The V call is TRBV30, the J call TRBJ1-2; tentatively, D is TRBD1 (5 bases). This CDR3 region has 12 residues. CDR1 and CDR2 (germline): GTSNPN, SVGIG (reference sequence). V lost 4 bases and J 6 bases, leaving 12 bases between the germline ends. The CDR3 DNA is TGTGCCTGGATCCGGGGGGGAGATGGCTACACCTTC. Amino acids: CAWIRGGDGYTF. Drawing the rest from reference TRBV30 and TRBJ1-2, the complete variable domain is SQTIHQWPATLVQPVGSPLSLECTVEGTSNPNLYWYRQAAGRGLQLLFYSVGIGQISSEVPQNLSASRPQDRQFILSSKKLLLSDSGFYLCAWIRGGDGYTFGSGTRLTVV.

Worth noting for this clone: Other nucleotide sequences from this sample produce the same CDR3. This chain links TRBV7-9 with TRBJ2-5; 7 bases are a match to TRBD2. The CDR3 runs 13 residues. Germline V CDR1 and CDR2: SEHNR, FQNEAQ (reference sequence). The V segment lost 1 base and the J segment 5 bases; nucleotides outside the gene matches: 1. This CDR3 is CASSLDGGETQYF. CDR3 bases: TGTGCCAGCAGCTTAGACGGGGGGGAGACCCAGTACTTC. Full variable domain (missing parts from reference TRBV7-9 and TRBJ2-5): DTGVSQNPRHKITKRGQNVTFRCDPISEHNRLYWYRQTLGQGPEFLTYFQNEAQLEKSRLLSDRFSAERPKGSFSTLEIQRTEQGDSAMYLCASSLDGGETQYFGPGTRLLVL.

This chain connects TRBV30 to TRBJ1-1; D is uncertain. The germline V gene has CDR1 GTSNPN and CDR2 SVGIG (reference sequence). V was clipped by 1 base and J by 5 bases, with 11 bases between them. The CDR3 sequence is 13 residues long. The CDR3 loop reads CAWSGSGKTEAFF. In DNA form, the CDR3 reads TGTGCCTGGAGTGGAAGTGGGAAGACTGAAGCTTTCTTT.